These 2 T cell receptor beta chains originate from one sample sequenced in a study of cytomegalovirus exposure and HLA in healthy donors (TCRdb year 2017). Libraries were built with the immunoSEQ multiplex PCR assay. For the multiplex PCR, a mixture combining 60 forward primers for TCR Vbeta segments and 13 reverse primers for TCR Jbeta segments was used. TCRdb limited this immuneACCESS table to in-frame rearrangements with V and J called. A share of clones is missing; checked studies link under half to unresolved V genes, and the rest is unexplained. Here the sample has 150,000 to 200,000 clones; 77% occur a single time. The top ten clonotypes cover about 1.5% of the sample. Sequencing input: PBMCs. The receptors shown here come from a woman in her 30s in good health and CMV-seropositive.

This clone came up once. This sequence joins TRBV14 and TRBJ2-2; unclear D gene. Germline CDR1 is SGHDN and CDR2 is FVKESK. Trimming stripped 1 base from V and 2 bases from J, with 8 bases between. The CDR3 covers 15 residues. The CDR3: CASSQVNSNTGELFF. The CDR3 DNA reads as TGTGCCAGCAGCCAAGTCAACAGCAACACCGGGGAGCTGTTTTTT.

The chain is built from TRBV7-3 and TRBJ2-1; 7 bases fit TRBD2. CDR3 length equals 16 residues. Germline V gene sequence: CDR1 SGHTA, CDR2 FQGTGA. The V gene end was trimmed by 4 bases and the J gene end by 8 bases; junction bases not matched to a gene: 14. CDR3 region: CASSSGWGGGLDEQFF. The CDR3 DNA is TGTGCCAGCAGCTCTGGCTGGGGGGGTGGGCTGGATGAGCAGTTCTTC.